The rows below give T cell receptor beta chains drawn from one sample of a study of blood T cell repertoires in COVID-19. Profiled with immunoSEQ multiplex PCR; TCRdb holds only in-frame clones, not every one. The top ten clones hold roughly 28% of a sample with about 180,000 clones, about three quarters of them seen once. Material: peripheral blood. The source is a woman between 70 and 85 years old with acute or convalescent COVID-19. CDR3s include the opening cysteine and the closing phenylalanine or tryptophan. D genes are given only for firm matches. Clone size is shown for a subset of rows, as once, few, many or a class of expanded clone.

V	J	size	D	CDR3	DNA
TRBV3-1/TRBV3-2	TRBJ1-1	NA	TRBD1	CASSQGTQGIGEAFF	TGTGCCAGCAGCCAAGGCACACAGGGGATAGGGGAAGCTTTCTTT
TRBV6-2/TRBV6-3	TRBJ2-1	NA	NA	CASSYRDEQFF	TGTGCCAGCAGTTACAGAGATGAGCAGTTCTTC
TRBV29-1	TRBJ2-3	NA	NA	CSVESVYGDTQYF	TGCAGCGTTGAATCTGTCTACGGAGATACGCAGTATTTT
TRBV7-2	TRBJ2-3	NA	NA	CASSLVASQTDTQYF	TGTGCCAGCAGCTTAGTCGCAAGTCAGACAGATACGCAGTATTTT
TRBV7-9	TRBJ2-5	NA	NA	CASSPGLINWGETQYF	TGTGCCAGCAGCCCGGGACTGATAAATTGGGGGGAGACCCAGTACTTC
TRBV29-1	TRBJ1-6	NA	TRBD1	CSVRDRGRNSPLHF	TGCAGCGTCCGGGACAGGGGGCGTAATTCACCCCTCCACTTT
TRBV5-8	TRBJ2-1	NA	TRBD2	CASSSGLAFYNEQFF	TGTGCCAGCAGCTCGGGACTAGCGTTTTACAATGAGCAGTTCTTC
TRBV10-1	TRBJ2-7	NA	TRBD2	CASSEGRFGLAGDPPYEQYF	TGCGCCAGCAGTGAGGGTCGTTTTGGACTAGCGGGAGACCCCCCCTACGAGCAGTACTTC
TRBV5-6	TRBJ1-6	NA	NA	CASSLTMDNSPLHF	TGTGCCAGCAGCTTGACAATGGATAATTCACCCCTCCACTTT
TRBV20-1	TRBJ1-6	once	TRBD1	CSASAGTGTTSPLHF	TGCAGTGCTAGTGCCGGGACAGGGACGACTTCACCCCTCCACTTT
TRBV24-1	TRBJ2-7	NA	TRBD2	CATSDSQSQRGTYEQYF	TGTGCCACCAGTGATTCACAGAGCCAGCGGGGTACCTACGAGCAGTACTTC
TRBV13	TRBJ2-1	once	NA	CASSSSRQAGEQFF	TGTGCCAGCAGCTCTTCGCGACAGGCAGGGGAGCAGTTCTTC
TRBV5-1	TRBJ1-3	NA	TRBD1	CASSRTGYTLDSGNTIYF	TGCGCCAGCAGCAGGACAGGGTATACTCTGGACTCTGGAAACACCATATATTTT
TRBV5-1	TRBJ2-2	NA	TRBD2	CASSRTSGRGTGELFF	TGCGCCAGCAGCCGGACTAGCGGGAGGGGGACCGGGGAGCTGTTTTTT
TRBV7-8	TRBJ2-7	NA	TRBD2	CASSLHPGTSDSRQQYF	TGTGCCAGCAGCCTTCATCCCGGGACTAGCGACTCTAGACAGCAGTACTTC
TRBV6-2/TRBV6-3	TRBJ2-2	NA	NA	CASSRIPGRSSTGELFF	TGTGCCAGCAGCCGTATCCCAGGGCGTAGTAGTACCGGGGAGCTGTTTTTT